This TCR beta chain comes out of a study of Ad26.COV2.S vaccination and SARS-CoV-2 variants. Study-level points and caveats: In vaccinated individuals, spike-specific CD8+ and CD4+ T cell responses reportedly displayed substantial breadth.

Trimming shortened V by 6 bases and J by 5 bases, and 11 bases separated the two germline ends. The length of the CDR3 is 12 residues. Germline CDR1 MNHEY, CDR2 SVGAGI. Clones were sequenced by immunoSEQ multiplex PCR, and TCRdb holds only the in-frame ones, with some missing. The repertoire holds 200,000 to 250,000 clones, with approximately 88% as singletons. About this clone: Its antigen is not identified.

Treatment reported: some 19 received Ad26.COV2.S at low or high dose, single or two shots; 5 received placebo; per-sample allocation not given. Day 63 following the first vaccine or placebo injection was when the samples were taken. The donor was a Boston adult aged 18-55 years. Ad26.COV2.S expressed prefusion-stabilized spike from the original Wuhan strain. J is TRBJ2-7 and V is TRBV6-5; D not resolved. The sequence was collected from a person between 18 and 65 years old who received the Ad26.COV2.S COVID-19 vaccine or a placebo. This specimen consisted of peripheral blood, obtained in a trial of Ad26.COV2.S vaccine versus placebo. The CDR3 sequence is CASSYGPNEQYF. CDR3 in DNA: TGTGCCAGCAGCTATGGCCCTAACGAGCAGTACTTC.